The 26 T cell receptor beta chains below come from one sample, sequenced in a study of blood T cell repertoires in COVID-19. Here immunoSEQ multiplex PCR was the method, and the copy in TCRdb shows in-frame clones only, minus some. The sample shows 200,000 to 250,000 clones, approximately 84% of them seen only once. The sample consisted of peripheral blood. The receptors stem from a man aged 45-60 years with acute or convalescent COVID-19.

This chain uses TRBV10-3 with TRBJ2-1, with 11 positions matching TRBD2. The V and J ends lost 3 bases and 7 bases, in that order; junction bases with no gene match: 8. CDR1 is ENHRY, CDR2 SYGVKD, per germline. The CDR3 sequence is 16 residues long. DNA for the CDR3: TGTGCCATCAGTGACCCGACTAGCGGGGAACGTAATGAGCAGTTCTTC. Translation gives CAISDPTSGERNEQFF.

This rearrangement joins TRBV2 to TRBJ1-5; D remains ambiguous. Trimming removed 4 bases from V and 7 bases from J, with 11 bases in between. The CDR3 is 13 residues long. Germline V gene data show CDR1 as SNHLY and CDR2 as FYNNEI. This CDR3 reads CASSATGEQPQHF. The CDR3 nucleotides read TGTGCCAGCAGTGCCACCGGGGAGCAGCCCCAGCATTTT.

The V and J genes are TRBV7-7 and TRBJ2-2; 9 nucleotides line up with TRBD1. In germline, CDR1 is SSHAT, CDR2 FNYEAQ (reference sequence). The CDR3 has 18 residues. V trimming: 5 bases; J trimming: 1 base; junction bases outside the gene matches: 11. The CDR3 bases are TGTGCCAGCAGCCCGACAGGGGGAGGAATGGGGAACACCGGGGAGCTGTTTTTT. Translating gives CASSPTGGGMGNTGELFF.

The V and J genes are TRBV5-4 and TRBJ1-5, with D perhaps matching TRBD1 (5 bases). V was pared by 5 bases and J by 4 bases, with 10 bases between. The germline gives CDR1 SGHNT, CDR2 YYREEE (reference sequence). The CDR3 runs 13 residues. The CDR3 nucleotides are TGTGCCAGCAGTCCCGACAGAAATCAGCCCCAGCATTTT. Amino acid sequence: CASSPDRNQPQHF.

The J gene is TRBJ1-5, the V gene TRBV30, with 9 bases identical to TRBD1. The CDR3 consists of 15 residues. Germline assignment: CDR1 GTSNPN and CDR2 SVGIG (reference sequence). V gave up 0 bases and J gave up 5 bases; unmatched junction bases: 5. DNA for the CDR3: TGTGCCTGGAGTGTCGGGACAGGGACCTATCAGCCCCAGCATTTT. As protein: CAWSVGTGTYQPQHF.

The V and J genes are TRBV27 and TRBJ1-5; 8 bases line up with TRBD1. Trimming cost V 5 bases and J 1 base; bases outside gene matches: 7. CDR1 is MNHEY, CDR2 SMNVEV, per germline (reference sequence). There are 16 residues in the CDR3. CDR3 sequence reads: CASSTAGGSSNQPQHF. The DNA of the CDR3 is TGTGCCAGCAGTACCGCAGGGGGCTCGAGCAATCAGCCCCAGCATTTT.

The CDR3 sequence: CASSSRTGGYEQYF. CDR3 DNA: TGTGCCAGTAGTTCGCGGACAGGGGGCTACGAGCAGTACTTC. The gene calls are TRBV19 and TRBJ2-7, with 10 bases lining up with TRBD1. The trim removed 5 bases at V and 3 bases at J, leaving 4 bases unmatched. Germline lookup yields CDR1 LNHDA and CDR2 SQIVND (reference sequence). CDR3 length equals 14 residues.

The gene calls are TRBV9 and TRBJ1-1; no firm D call. Germline values: CDR1 SGDLS, CDR2 YYNGEE. The V gene lost 3 bases and the J gene lost 0 bases, with 12 bases spanning the gap. This CDR3 has 15 residues. CDR3 DNA sequence: TGTGCCAGCAGCGCCTCTAGAGGGCTGAACACTGAAGCTTTCTTT. This encodes CASSASRGLNTEAFF.

V usage is TRBV7-8 and J usage is TRBJ1-5; 8 nucleotides agree with TRBD1. The CDR3 spans 14 residues. Germline V gene data show CDR1 as SGHVS and CDR2 as FQNEAQ. J was trimmed by 4 bases and V by 1 base; bases with no gene match: 0. CDR3 in amino acids: CASSLDRGNQPQHF. CDR3 sequence (DNA): TGTGCCAGCAGCTTAGACAGGGGGAATCAGCCCCAGCATTTT.

The chain uses TRBV5-1 and TRBJ1-1; the match to TRBD1 covers 7 bases. Germline CDR1 is SGHRS and CDR2 is YFSETQ. Trimming took 0 bases from V and 1 from J; bases not matched to a gene: 6. The CDR3 has 16 amino acids. In nucleotides, the CDR3 is TGCGCCAGCAGCTTGGCCGCGGGACAGACGAACACTGAAGCTTTCTTT. Its translation: CASSLAAGQTNTEAFF.

This chain links TRBV24-1 with TRBJ2-3, with 9 bases lining up with TRBD1. V dropped 9 bases and J dropped 3; count of bases not matched to a gene: 12. Germline V gene lookup returns CDR1 KGHDR and CDR2 SFDVKD. This CDR3 has 16 amino acids. The CDR3 protein is CATAGPTGGETDTQYF. CDR3 DNA sequence: TGTGCCACCGCCGGGCCAACAGGGGGCGAGACAGATACGCAGTATTTT.

The DNA of the CDR3 is TGCAGCGTTGAAGATCTTCGAGGCCCCGACACCGGGGAGCTGTTTTTT. Translating gives CSVEDLRGPDTGELFF. This sequence joins TRBV29-1 and TRBJ2-2; no clear D gene. The germline CDR1 and CDR2 sequences are SQVTM and ANQGSEA. Deletions cut 0 bases from V and 3 bases from J, with 14 bases between. The CDR3 is 16 amino acids.

The J gene is TRBJ2-3, the V gene TRBV7-3, with 9 nucleotides matching TRBD2. The V gene's germline CDR1 is SGHTA and CDR2 FQGTGA. J gave up 4 bases and V 5 bases, and 7 bases lay outside the gene matches. CDR3 length: 15 residues. The DNA for the CDR3 is TGTGCCAGCAGCCGTTTTAGCGGGGGCGCAGATACGCAGTATTTT. It encodes CASSRFSGGADTQYF.

The chain is built from TRBV19 and TRBJ1-6; D possibly corresponds to TRBD1 (6 bases). The CDR3 is 15 residues long. Trimming pared 4 bases from V and 4 bases from J, leaving 11 bases between. CDR1 and CDR2 from the germline V gene are LNHDA and SQIVND (reference sequence). CDR3 protein: CASSTGASYNSPLHF. The CDR3 DNA sequence: TGTGCCAGTAGTACAGGGGCTAGTTATAATTCACCCCTCCACTTT.

The chain is built from TRBV5-1 and TRBJ2-3; D is perhaps TRBD1 (6 bases). Per the germline V gene, CDR1 is SGHRS and CDR2 is YFSETQ. V lost 1 base and J lost 0, with 9 bases in between. The length of the CDR3 is 15 residues. The CDR3 DNA reads as TGCGCCAGCAGCTTGACGGGACATAGCACAGATACGCAGTATTTT. Translation gives CASSLTGHSTDTQYF.

The chain links TRBV4-1 to TRBJ1-2; D uncertain. CDR3 length: 15 amino acids. V lost 1 base and J 0 bases, leaving 9 bases between the germline ends. Germline V CDR1 and CDR2: MGHRA, YSYEKL. CDR3 sequence: CASSQGADANYGYTF. The CDR3 nucleotides are TGCGCCAGCAGCCAAGGCGCCGATGCTAACTATGGCTACACCTTC.

The rearrangement uses TRBV6-1 and TRBJ2-7; 11 bases match TRBD2. CDR1 and CDR2 (germline): MNHNS, SASEGT. The junction had 11 bases not matched to a gene; V was cut back by 2 bases and J by 2 bases. This CDR3 comprises 18 residues. The CDR3 DNA sequence: TGTGCCAGCAGTGAATTGGGGACGACTAGCGGGATGACCTACGAGCAGTACTTC. It translates to CASSELGTTSGMTYEQYF.

CDR3 nucleotides: TGTGCCAGCAGCGCCGTCAACTATGGCTACACCTTC. Its protein is CASSAVNYGYTF. The rearrangement links TRBV9 to TRBJ1-2; no reliable D call. Trimming removed 3 bases at V and 2 bases at J, with 5 bases between. Germline V lookup: CDR1 SGDLS, CDR2 YYNGEE. The CDR3 is 12 amino acids.

V is TRBV29-1 and J is TRBJ1-1, with D possibly being TRBD1 (6 bases). V lost 5 bases to trimming and J lost 0 bases, with 10 bases between them. The CDR3 sequence is 13 residues long. The germline V gene has CDR1 SQVTM and CDR2 ANQGSEA. The CDR3 nucleotides are TGCAGCGTTCACGGACAGATGAACACTGAAGCTTTCTTT. This codes for CSVHGQMNTEAFF.

This clone was observed a single time. The V gene is TRBV5-1, the J gene TRBJ2-3; 13 bases align to TRBD2. CDR3 length: 16 residues. With 0 bases clipped from V and 6 bases from J, the junction kept 4 bases outside the gene matches. Germline lookup yields CDR1 SGHRS and CDR2 YFSETQ. The CDR3 reads CASSLVLAGGQDTQYF. The CDR3, as DNA: TGCGCCAGCAGCTTGGTACTAGCGGGGGGGCAGGATACGCAGTATTTT.

The gene calls are TRBV7-2 and TRBJ2-7; a weak D match, TRBD1 (6 bases). V lost 2 bases and J lost 1, with 15 bases in between. Germline CDR1 SGHTA, CDR2 FQGNSA. This CDR3 contains 16 residues. The CDR3: CASSLMSGAGSYEQYF. The CDR3 DNA is TGTGCCAGCAGCTTAATGTCAGGGGCTGGATCCTACGAGCAGTACTTC.

The rearrangement links TRBV6-5 to TRBJ2-7; maybe TRBD1 (5 bases). Germline V gives CDR1 MNHEY, CDR2 SVGAGI. There are 12 residues in the CDR3. V was trimmed by 7 bases and J by 3 bases, leaving 10 bases between them. The CDR3 bases are TGTGCCAGCAAGGGGCAGATCTACGAGCAGTACTTC. Amino acid sequence: CASKGQIYEQYF.

The chain has TRBV11-2 and TRBJ1-2; 7 bases fit TRBD1. Germline loops: CDR1 SGHAT, CDR2 FQNNGV. After removal of 5 bases from V and 3 bases from J, the junction contained 6 bases not matched to a gene. The CDR3 sequence is 14 residues long. In nucleotides, the CDR3 is TGTGCCAGCAGCGCGGGACAGCTAGACTATGGCTACACCTTC. Protein sequence: CASSAGQLDYGYTF.

V gene TRBV5-4 combines with J gene TRBJ1-5, with 7 bases fitting TRBD1. J gave up 5 bases and V 4 bases, and 6 bases lay outside the gene matches. In germline, CDR1 is SGHNT, CDR2 YYREEE (reference sequence). The CDR3 spans 14 residues. The CDR3 DNA reads TGTGCCAGCAGCCAGGGGGGCAGAGATCAGCCCCAGCATTTT. Translation gives CASSQGGRDQPQHF.

This clone was seen a few times. The chain couples TRBV5-1 to TRBJ1-3, with TRBD1 identical over 7 bases. Trimming took 2 bases from V and 4 from J; bases not matched to a gene: 6. This CDR3 has 15 amino acids. Germline V gives CDR1 SGHRS, CDR2 YFSETQ. Here the CDR3 reads CASSFQTGAGNTIYF. CDR3 nucleotide sequence: TGCGCCAGCAGCTTCCAAACAGGGGCCGGAAACACCATATATTTT.

The rearrangement uses TRBV19 and TRBJ1-2; D uncertain. CDR1 LNHDA and CDR2 SQIVND come from the germline V gene (reference sequence). Trimming cost V 1 base and J 7 bases, with 16 bases left between them. The CDR3 totals 15 residues. CDR3 DNA: TGTGCCAGTAGTATAGGACATCCTCCCGTCGGTGGCTACACCTTC. This sequence encodes CASSIGHPPVGGYTF.